This T cell receptor (beta chain) emerged from a study of blood T cell repertoires in COVID-19. V lost 5 bases, J lost 0 bases, and 17 bases lay in between. This CDR3 is built from 17 residues. The V gene's germline CDR1 is MNHNY and CDR2 SVGAGI (reference sequence). Clinical histories supplied by participants themselves formed the basis of cohort assignment. Donors in Cohort 3 who had recovered were those with two negative PCRs, healthcare professional clearance, or resolution of their symptoms. Original analysis: How many nucleated cells were present was estimated from reference gene primer amplification. TCRdb's table, derived via immunoSEQ multiplex PCR, lists solely in-frame clones and lacks some. Clonal size and the V and J genes are those of that table, whereas D and trimming came from the DNA. Among under 350,000 clones listed, about nine tenths were seen once.

The TCR originated in a middle-aged woman who had recovered from COVID-19. The source material was PBMCs or T cells enriched from blood (not recorded which). This chain uses TRBV6-6 with TRBJ1-3; D gene unclear. CDR3 in DNA: TGTGCCAGCAGTCCCGTGATAAAAACGAGCTCTGGAAACACCATATATTTT. It specifies CASSPVIKTSSGNTIYF.